The 18 T cell receptor beta chains reported below all come from one sample, sequenced in a study of blood T cell repertoires in COVID-19. Only in-frame clones appear in the TCRdb table, and some are missing; sequencing was by immunoSEQ multiplex PCR. The table records roughly 34,000 clones, about 80% of them present only once. The source material was peripheral blood. These receptors originate from a woman between 70 and 85 years old with acute or convalescent COVID-19.

This clone was seen more than once but under ten times. The chain is built from TRBV3-1 (or the pseudogene TRBV3-2) and TRBJ1-1; TRBD1 is a possible D gene (6 bases). The CDR3 is made up of 14 amino acids. In germline, CDR1 is LGHDT, CDR2 YNNKEL (reference sequence). V was clipped by 8 bases and J by 3 bases, with 16 bases between them. The CDR3 DNA reads as TGTGCCAGCCGCCCATCCGGGACATACACTGAAGCTTTCTTT. Protein: CASRPSGTYTEAFF.

For this clone: The junction departs from germline at one end; a sequencing error may be responsible. The rearrangement joins TRBV29-1 to TRBJ2-3, with unresolved D. This CDR3 is built from 9 residues. Germline loops: CDR1 SQVTM, CDR2 ANQGSEA. In DNA, the CDR3 is TGCAGCGTTGAAGGGTCCCGGGATTTT. Amino acid sequence: CSVEGSRDF.

V usage is TRBV3-1 (or the pseudogene TRBV3-2) and J usage is TRBJ2-2; weak D call: TRBD1 (5 bases). Germline V gives CDR1 LGHDT, CDR2 YNNKEL (reference sequence). The length of the CDR3 is 14 residues. Trimming left V 5 bases short and J 3 bases short, with 10 bases between. The CDR3 loop reads CASSSPGYTGELFF. CDR3 nucleotides: TGTGCCAGCAGCTCACCAGGGTACACCGGGGAGCTGTTTTTT.

The chain employs TRBV19 and TRBJ2-7, with D possibly being TRBD1 (5 bases). In germline, CDR1 is LNHDA, CDR2 SQIVND (reference sequence). V dropped 3 bases and J dropped 7 bases, with 16 bases sitting between them. The CDR3 consists of 14 residues. CDR3 residues: CASSISQGIGEQYF. The CDR3, as DNA: TGTGCCAGTAGTATCTCGCAGGGCATCGGGGAGCAGTACTTC.

The chain links TRBV7-2 to TRBJ2-1; TRBD2 agrees at 10 bases. With 4 bases clipped from V and 8 bases from J, the junction kept 8 bases outside the gene matches. This CDR3 has 15 amino acids. Germline-derived CDR1 and CDR2 are SGHTA and FQGNSA. The CDR3 coding sequence is TGTGCCAGCAGCTCAGTAGCGGGGGGTCCCGATGAGCAGTTCTTC. Translated, it gives CASSSVAGGPDEQFF.

The table lists this clone with a few counts. The chain has TRBV3-1 (or the pseudogene TRBV3-2) and TRBJ1-4; D unclear. V was cut by 3 bases and J by 8 bases, with 7 bases left in between. The CDR3 spans 12 residues. Germline loops: CDR1 LGHDT, CDR2 YNNKEL (reference sequence). The CDR3 DNA follows: TGTGCCAGCAGCCATACACACGAAAAACTGTTTTTT. Translating gives CASSHTHEKLFF.

This chain links TRBV28 with TRBJ2-7; 11 nucleotides line up with TRBD2. Unmatched junction bases numbered 0, after V lost 0 bases and J lost 2 bases. Germline V lookup: CDR1 MDHEN, CDR2 SYDVKM. CDR3 length equals 15 residues. The CDR3 DNA sequence: TGTGCCAGCAGTTTATGGGGACTAGCGGCCTACGAGCAGTACTTC. Amino acids: CASSLWGLAAYEQYF.

This clone showed up just once. As DNA, the CDR3 is TGCGCCAGCACCCCGGCCGGGACAGGCGACGGGGAGCTGTTTTTT. Residues: CASTPAGTGDGELFF. The chain combines TRBV4-1 with TRBJ2-2, with 8 bases matching TRBD1. The CDR3 has 15 residues. Losses at the gene ends were 7 bases for V and 7 bases for J; bases not matched to a gene: 11. CDR1 MGHRA and CDR2 YSYEKL come from the germline V gene.

This clone was seen more than once but under ten times. As DNA, the CDR3 is TGTGCCAGCAGTTTGGACAACCCGGGGGCCCGGGGGGGGACCCAGTACTTC. Translating it yields CASSLDNPGARGGTQYF. The chain is built from TRBV27 and TRBJ2-5; 8 bases line up with TRBD2. With 3 bases clipped from V and 7 bases from J, the junction kept 16 bases outside the gene matches. The CDR3 length is 17 residues. Germline CDR1 is MNHEY and CDR2 is SMNVEV (reference sequence).

The chain couples TRBV19 to TRBJ1-1, with D unclear. The CDR3 is made up of 15 amino acids. V lost 5 bases and J lost 5, with 18 bases in between. Germline values: CDR1 LNHDA, CDR2 SQIVND (reference sequence). CDR3 protein: CASSVVGVGTTEAFF. In nucleotides, the CDR3 is TGTGCCAGTAGTGTTGTCGGGGTTGGAACAACTGAAGCTTTCTTT.

J is TRBJ2-1 and V is TRBV18, with D perhaps TRBD1 (5 bases). The CDR3 totals 15 residues. The V and J ends lost 3 bases and 7 bases respectively, with 16 bases between them. Germline CDR1 and CDR2: KGHSH and LQKENI. Here the CDR3 DNA reads TGTGCCAGCTCACCGGAAAGGGGAAATCCGAATGAGCAGTTCTTC. Its translation: CASSPERGNPNEQFF.

The chain employs TRBV7-9 and TRBJ1-3; D is perhaps TRBD1 (5 bases). Germline CDR1 SEHNR, CDR2 FQNEAQ (reference sequence). This CDR3 comprises 16 residues. V was cut by 5 bases and J by 0 bases, with 14 bases left in between. The DNA of the CDR3 is TGTGCCAGCAGCAAGACAGAAATTAACTCTGGAAACACCATATATTTT. Encoded protein: CASSKTEINSGNTIYF.

This CDR3 reads CSASRAGLGEQYF. In DNA form, the CDR3 reads TGCAGTGCTAGTAGGGCGGGGCTCGGCGAGCAGTACTTC. The chain uses TRBV20-1 and TRBJ2-7; D may be TRBD2 (6 bases). The CDR3 sequence is 13 residues long. V lost 3 bases to trimming and J lost 6 bases, with 15 bases between them. CDR1 DFQATT and CDR2 SNEGSKA come from the germline V gene (reference sequence).

The chain carries TRBV12-5 and TRBJ1-3; no reliable D call. Trimming removed 4 bases from V and 0 bases from J, with 10 bases in between. Germline CDR1 reads LGHNT; CDR2 reads FRNRAP. This CDR3 region has 15 residues. The CDR3 region is CASGSPFSSGNTIYF. CDR3 coding DNA: TGTGCTAGTGGTTCCCCTTTTAGCTCTGGAAACACCATATATTTT.

The CDR3 bases are TGTGCCAGCAGTTTTTACAGCTGGAAGTCACCCGGGGAGCTGTTTTTT. Translation: CASSFYSWKSPGELFF. The chain recombines TRBV28 with TRBJ2-2; D gene ambiguous. The CDR3 is made up of 16 amino acids. CDR1 and CDR2 from the germline V gene are MDHEN and SYDVKM. V was shortened by 3 bases and J by 6 bases, with 17 bases between the two germline ends.

This clone was observed once. The chain uses TRBV18 and TRBJ1-2; 8 bases match TRBD1. V dropped 3 bases and J dropped 0; count of bases not matched to a gene: 6. The V gene's germline CDR1 is KGHSH and CDR2 LQKENI. The CDR3 has 16 amino acids. The CDR3 DNA follows: TGTGCCAGCTCACCCCGACAGGGGACTACTAACTATGGCTACACCTTC. This translates into CASSPRQGTTNYGYTF.

V is TRBV11-3 and J is TRBJ2-2; TRBD1 agrees at 7 bases. The CDR3 sequence is 15 residues long. V was pared by 4 bases and J by 6 bases, with 8 bases of the junction left unmatched. Germline V gene data show CDR1 as SGHNT and CDR2 as YENEEA. The CDR3 is CASSSRGQDAGELFF. The CDR3 DNA reads as TGTGCCAGCAGCTCGAGGGGGCAGGATGCCGGGGAGCTGTTTTTT.

The gene calls are TRBV6-1 and TRBJ2-1; 11 bases are a match to TRBD2. The germline CDR1 and CDR2 sequences are MNHNS and SASEGT. With V trimmed by 3 bases and J by 0 bases, 4 bases remained unmatched. This CDR3 contains 17 residues. CDR3 DNA: TGTGCCAGCAGTGACACCGGGACTAGCGGCTCCTACAATGAGCAGTTCTTC. It is translated as CASSDTGTSGSYNEQFF.